A few counts support the clone carrying this T cell receptor beta chain. This specimen comes from a study of cytomegalovirus exposure and HLA in healthy donors. Turning to the study itself: A prior study identified over 100 million unique TCR beta sequences from about 180 million T cells. Within the Caucasian-associated ancestry cluster were roughly 79% of the approximately 400 genotyped donors.

The CDR3 consists of 14 residues. CDR1 SGDLS and CDR2 YYNGEE come from the germline V gene. V was trimmed by 4 bases and J by 1 base, leaving 12 bases between them. Use of 60 Vbeta and 13 Jbeta primers characterized the PCR. Generated by immunoSEQ multiplex PCR, the TCRdb table keeps only in-frame clones and is missing some. The sample has roughly 130,000 clones, approximately 80% seen once. The gene calls are TRBV9 and TRBJ2-7; the D gene is possibly TRBD2 (6 bases). The clonotype originates from a woman aged 35 to 49 in good health and CMV-seropositive. The sequenced material came from PBMCs. CDR3 nucleotides: TGTGCCAGCAGCCCTAGCGTCAATTCCTACGAGCAGTACTTC. This codes for CASSPSVNSYEQYF.